These 9 T cell receptor beta chains were sequenced from one sample in a study of shared clonotypes between healthy human individuals. Method: immunoSEQ multiplex PCR; TCRdb's copy keeps in-frame clones and lacks some. The table includes 650,000 to 800,000 clones, 92% detected once. CD8 cells classed as naive were CD45RO-negative and positively selected for CCR7, excluding terminally differentiated effector memory CD45RA+ cells. The sequencing sample was made of naive CD8+ T cells sorted from blood. The receptors were gathered from a man under 40 in good health.

The chain joins TRBV27 to TRBJ2-7; D remains unclear. CDR1 and CDR2 (germline): MNHEY, SMNVEV (reference sequence). The germline V and J ends were trimmed by 6 bases and 3 bases, with 9 bases remaining between them. This CDR3 is built from 12 residues. CDR3 sequence (DNA): TGTGCCAGCAGAGATCTAAGCTACGAGCAGTACTTC. It translates to CASRDLSYEQYF.

The chain couples TRBV2 to TRBJ2-7, with 9 positions matching TRBD2. V lost 4 bases to trimming and J lost 7 bases; unmatched junction nucleotides: 17. This CDR3 has 17 residues. Per germline, CDR1 SNHLY and CDR2 FYNNEI. Here the CDR3 reads CASSAVTSGFLMREQYF. The CDR3, as DNA: TGTGCCAGCAGTGCGGTCACTAGCGGGTTCCTCATGAGGGAGCAGTACTTC.

This chain connects TRBV5-1 to TRBJ2-1, with 10 bases identical to TRBD2. The germline V gene has CDR1 SGHRS and CDR2 YFSETQ. The CDR3 contains 17 residues. The V segment lost 0 bases and the J segment 5 bases; nucleotides outside the gene matches: 8. The CDR3 protein is CASSLVGSGRHDNEQFF. DNA of the CDR3: TGCGCCAGCAGCTTGGTCGGTAGCGGGAGGCATGACAATGAGCAGTTCTTC.

The chain recombines TRBV6-1 with TRBJ1-2, with 7 bases matching TRBD1. CDR3 length: 16 residues. Losses at the gene ends were 2 bases for V and 4 bases for J; bases not matched to a gene: 10. Germline V lookup: CDR1 MNHNS, CDR2 SASEGT. CDR3 residues: CASSEWGTENSYGYTF. For the CDR3, the DNA is TGTGCCAGCAGTGAATGGGGGACAGAGAACTCCTATGGCTACACCTTC.

As DNA, the CDR3 is TGTGCCATCAGTGAGTCGAAGGACAGACTAGCCAAAAACATTCAGTACTTC. This translates into CAISESKDRLAKNIQYF. The chain links TRBV10-3 to TRBJ2-4; possible D gene TRBD1, 6 bases. Germline CDR1 and CDR2: ENHRY and SYGVKD. The germline V and J ends were trimmed by 0 bases and 0 bases, with 12 bases remaining between them. This CDR3 has 17 residues.

The rearrangement links TRBV7-9 to TRBJ2-3; D unresolved. Germline values: CDR1 SEHNR, CDR2 FQNEAQ (reference sequence). Trimming left V 6 bases short and J 0 bases short, with 22 bases between. This CDR3 is built from 18 residues. CDR3 loop: CASSGPTNRLSSTDTQYF. The CDR3 DNA reads as TGTGCCAGCAGTGGTCCCACTAACCGACTGTCTAGCACAGATACGCAGTATTTT.

The chain joins TRBV19 to TRBJ2-1; TRBD2 agrees at 11 bases. CDR3 size: 15 residues. V lost 6 bases and J lost 7; bases outside the gene matches: 8. Germline loops: CDR1 LNHDA, CDR2 SQIVND (reference sequence). CDR3 coding DNA: TGTGCCAGTAGCAAGGGGACTAGCGGACTTAATGAGCAGTTCTTC. Translating it yields CASSKGTSGLNEQFF. Drawing the rest from reference TRBV19 and TRBJ2-1, the complete variable domain is DGGITQSPKYLFRKEGQNVTLSCEQNLNHDAMYWYRQDPGQGLRLIYYSQIVNDFQKGDIAEGYSVSREKKESFPLTVTSAQKNPTAFYLCASSKGTSGLNEQFFGPGTRLTVL.

The chain joins TRBV4-1 to TRBJ2-7; no definite D call. Germline assignment: CDR1 MGHRA and CDR2 YSYEKL. There are 15 residues in the CDR3. V lost 0 bases and J lost 3, with 12 bases in between. In DNA, the CDR3 is TGCGCCAGCAGCCAAGATTCCAGTCTGAACTACGAGCAGTACTTC. It encodes CASSQDSSLNYEQYF.

The chain carries TRBV4-1 and TRBJ2-1; D unresolved. Germline V lookup: CDR1 MGHRA, CDR2 YSYEKL. Between the trimmed V and J ends, which lost 8 bases and 8 bases, there was a span of 16 bases. The CDR3 has 13 amino acids. As DNA, the CDR3 is TGCGCCAGCCGCGCTCCTGACCGGTATGAGCAGTTCTTC. Protein: CASRAPDRYEQFF.